The entry that follows covers one T cell receptor (beta chain) sequence. The antigen remains undetermined. Random hexamers were used to reverse transcribe the RNA input (about 0.45 to 1 ug). Multiplex PCR with immunoSEQ amplified the TCR beta CDR3 across 54 Vbeta and 13 Jbeta. TCRdb analysed the immunoSEQ multiplex PCR reads with MiXCR anew, one entry per CDR3 protein. The sample comprises some 150,000 distinct CDR3 sequences, approximately 96% of which are singletons, and around 0.21% rests with the top ten. This sample was taken from a study of CD8 T cells in Susac syndrome. Whole-study findings and limits: The number of individuals included in the study's TCR sequencing and HLA analysis was acknowledged as relatively small.

It was treatment-naive patients with stable or active relapsing-remitting disease who made up the multiple sclerosis controls. Negative isolation yielded the CD8+ and CD4+ T cells, while FACS enriched the TEMRA cells. The CDR3 extends over 12 amino acids. Germline V CDR1 and CDR2: SQVTM, ANQGSEA. V lost 6 bases, J lost 4 bases, and 4 bases stayed unmatched. The specimen was CD8+ T cells from PBMCs. The chain links TRBV29-1 to TRBJ1-1; 8 bases are shared with TRBD1. The source of this sequence is a human donor with multiple sclerosis. The CDR3 spells CSVRTGTTEAFF. The DNA of the CDR3 is TGCAGCGTCAGGACAGGGACCACTGAAGCTTTCTTT.